The clone carrying this TCR beta chain was picked up one time. This record belongs to a study of blood T cell repertoires in COVID-19. Per the study methods: Using reference gene primer amplification, nucleated cell counts were estimated. Using immunoSEQ multiplex PCR, the repertoire was profiled, and TCRdb retains in-frame clones only, with some absent. V, J and clone size are taken as reported in that table, and D and trimming were inferred from the DNA itself. Among around 200,000 clones listed, 80% were seen once. V gave up 4 bases and J gave up 2 bases; unmatched junction bases: 8. The CDR3 spans 16 residues. CDR1 is SGHNT and CDR2 is YYREEE in the germline V gene (reference sequence).

The origin of this receptor is a woman aged 70-85 years with acute or convalescent COVID-19. Sequenced input: peripheral blood. The genes are TRBV5-4 and TRBJ2-7; 11 bases agree with TRBD2. The CDR3, as DNA: TGTGCCAGCAGCGAGTCGGGACTAGCGGAACCCTACGAGCAGTACTTC. Translation: CASSESGLAEPYEQYF.